This T cell receptor beta chain was identified in a study of control samples from healthy donors and cancer patients. The CDR3 runs to 18 residues. Germline V gives CDR1 MDHEN, CDR2 SYDVKM. Trimming took 6 bases from V and 0 from J, leaving 20 bases between them. Sequencing used immunoSEQ multiplex PCR; TCRdb keeps in-frame clones, though not all of them. Among about 170,000 clones listed, about 91% were seen once. The chain carries TRBV28 and TRBJ2-2; D is perhaps TRBD1 or TRBD2 (5 bases each). Sequenced sample: blood. This clonotype originated in a woman in her twenties or thirties in good health. The CDR3 region is CASRTYLLGVANTGELFF. DNA of the CDR3: TGTGCCAGCAGGACATACCTACTAGGGGTCGCGAACACCGGGGAGCTGTTTTTT.